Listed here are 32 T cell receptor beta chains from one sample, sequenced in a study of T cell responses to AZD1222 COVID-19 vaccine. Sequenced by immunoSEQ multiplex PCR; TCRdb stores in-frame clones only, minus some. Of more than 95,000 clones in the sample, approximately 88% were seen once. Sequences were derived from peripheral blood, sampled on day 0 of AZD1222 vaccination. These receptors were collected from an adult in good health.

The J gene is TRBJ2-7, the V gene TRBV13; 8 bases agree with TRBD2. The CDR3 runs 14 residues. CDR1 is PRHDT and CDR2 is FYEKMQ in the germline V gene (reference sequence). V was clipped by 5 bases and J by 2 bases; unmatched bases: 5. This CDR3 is CASSPSGGPYEQYF. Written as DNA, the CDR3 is TGTGCCAGCAGCCCGTCGGGGGGGCCCTACGAGCAGTACTTC.

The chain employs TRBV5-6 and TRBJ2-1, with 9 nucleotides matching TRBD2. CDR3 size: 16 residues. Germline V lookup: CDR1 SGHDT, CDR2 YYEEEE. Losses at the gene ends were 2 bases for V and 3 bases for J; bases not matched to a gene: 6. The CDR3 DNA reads TGTGCCAGCAGCTTACCGGGACTAGCCGTCTACAATGAGCAGTTCTTC. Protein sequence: CASSLPGLAVYNEQFF.

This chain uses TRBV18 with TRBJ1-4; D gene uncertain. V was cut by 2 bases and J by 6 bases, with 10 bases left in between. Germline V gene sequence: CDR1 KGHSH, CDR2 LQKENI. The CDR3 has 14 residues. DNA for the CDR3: TGTGCCAGCTCACCAGTGGCAGCCCATGAAAAACTGTTTTTT. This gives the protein CASSPVAAHEKLFF.

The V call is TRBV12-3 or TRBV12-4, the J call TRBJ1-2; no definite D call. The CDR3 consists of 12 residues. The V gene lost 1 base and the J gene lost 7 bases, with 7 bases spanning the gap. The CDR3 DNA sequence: TGTGCCAGCAGTTTAGGTTATCGTGGCTACACCTTC. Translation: CASSLGYRGYTF.

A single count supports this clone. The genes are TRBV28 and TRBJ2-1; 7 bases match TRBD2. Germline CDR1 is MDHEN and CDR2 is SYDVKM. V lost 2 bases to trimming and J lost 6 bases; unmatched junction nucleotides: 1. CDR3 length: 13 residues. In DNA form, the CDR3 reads TGTGCCAGCAGTTTAGGACTAGTCAATGAGCAGTTCTTC. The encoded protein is CASSLGLVNEQFF.

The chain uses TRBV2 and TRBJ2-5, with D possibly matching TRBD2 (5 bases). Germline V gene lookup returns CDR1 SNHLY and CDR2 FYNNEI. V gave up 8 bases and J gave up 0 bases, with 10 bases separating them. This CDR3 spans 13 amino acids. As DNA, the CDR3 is TGTGCCAGCCGGGATCCGTACCAAGAGACCCAGTACTTC. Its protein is CASRDPYQETQYF.

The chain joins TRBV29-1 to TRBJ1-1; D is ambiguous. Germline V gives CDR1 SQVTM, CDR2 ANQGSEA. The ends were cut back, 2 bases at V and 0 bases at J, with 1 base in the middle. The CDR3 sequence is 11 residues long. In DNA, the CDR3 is TGCAGCGTTGAACTGAACACTGAAGCTTTCTTT. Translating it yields CSVELNTEAFF.

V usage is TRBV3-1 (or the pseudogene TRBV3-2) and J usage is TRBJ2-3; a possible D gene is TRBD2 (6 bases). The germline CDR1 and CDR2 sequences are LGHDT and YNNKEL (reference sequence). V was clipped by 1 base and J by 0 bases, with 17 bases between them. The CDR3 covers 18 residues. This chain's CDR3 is CASSQVIRDCSSTDTQYF. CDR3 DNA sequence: TGTGCCAGCAGCCAAGTCATACGGGACTGCTCTAGCACAGATACGCAGTATTTT.

CDR3 DNA: TGTGCCAGCAGCTTGCTGACATTCGCTTACCACGAGCAGTACTTC. Its translation is CASSLLTFAYHEQYF. The chain has TRBV5-4 and TRBJ2-7; no clear D. The germline gives CDR1 SGHNT, CDR2 YYREEE (reference sequence). The germline V and J ends were trimmed by 1 base and 5 bases, with 16 bases remaining between them. This CDR3 is 15 amino acids long.

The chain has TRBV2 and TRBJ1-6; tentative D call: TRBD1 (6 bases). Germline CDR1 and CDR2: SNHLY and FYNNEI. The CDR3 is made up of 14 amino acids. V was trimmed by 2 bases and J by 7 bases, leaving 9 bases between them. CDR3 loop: CASSEQGRNSPLHF. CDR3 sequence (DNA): TGTGCCAGCAGTGAACAGGGGAGGAATTCACCCCTCCACTTT.

DNA of the CDR3: TGTGCCAGCATGAATAAGCGGGAGAAATCTGAGCAGTTCTTC. Its translation is CASMNKREKSEQFF. The chain joins TRBV2 to TRBJ2-1, with TRBD2 matching 8 bases. V lost 7 bases to trimming and J lost 9 bases; unmatched junction nucleotides: 11. The length of the CDR3 is 14 residues. Germline lookup yields CDR1 SNHLY and CDR2 FYNNEI.

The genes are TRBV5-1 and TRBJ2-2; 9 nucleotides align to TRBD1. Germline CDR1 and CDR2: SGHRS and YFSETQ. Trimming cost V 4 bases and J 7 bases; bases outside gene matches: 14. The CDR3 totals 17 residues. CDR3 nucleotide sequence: TGCGCCAGCAGCCCGACCGTTTTACAGGGGGCCGTCGGGGAGCTGTTTTTT. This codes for CASSPTVLQGAVGELFF.

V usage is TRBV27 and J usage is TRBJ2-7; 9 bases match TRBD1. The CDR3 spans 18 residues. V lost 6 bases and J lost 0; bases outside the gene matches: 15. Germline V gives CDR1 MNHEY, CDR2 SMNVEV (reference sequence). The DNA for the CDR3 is TGTGCCAGCAGATACAGGGCGGGACAGGGAGACAGCTCCTACGAGCAGTACTTC. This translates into CASRYRAGQGDSSYEQYF.

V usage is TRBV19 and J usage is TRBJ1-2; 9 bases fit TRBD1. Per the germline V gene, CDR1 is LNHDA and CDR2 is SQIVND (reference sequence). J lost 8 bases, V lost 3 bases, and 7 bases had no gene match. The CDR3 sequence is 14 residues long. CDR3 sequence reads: CASSIATGGEGYTF. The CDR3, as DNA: TGTGCCAGTAGTATCGCGACAGGGGGTGAAGGCTACACCTTC.

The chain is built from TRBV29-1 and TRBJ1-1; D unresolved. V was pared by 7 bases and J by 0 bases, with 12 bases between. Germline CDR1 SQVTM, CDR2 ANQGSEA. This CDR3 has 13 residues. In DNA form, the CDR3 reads TGCAGCGCCCGAGCGGATATGAACACTGAAGCTTTCTTT. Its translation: CSARADMNTEAFF.

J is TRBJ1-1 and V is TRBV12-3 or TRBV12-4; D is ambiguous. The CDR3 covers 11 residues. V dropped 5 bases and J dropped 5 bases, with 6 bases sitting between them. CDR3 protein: CASSPETEAFF. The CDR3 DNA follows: TGTGCCAGCAGTCCCGAGACTGAAGCTTTCTTT.

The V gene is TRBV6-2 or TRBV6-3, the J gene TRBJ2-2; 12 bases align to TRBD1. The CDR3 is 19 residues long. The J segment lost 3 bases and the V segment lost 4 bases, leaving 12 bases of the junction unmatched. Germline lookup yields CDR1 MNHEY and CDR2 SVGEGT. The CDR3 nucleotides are TGTGCCAGCAGTTCACTCGAAACCGGGACAGGGGGCCACACCGGGGAGCTGTTTTTT. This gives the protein CASSSLETGTGGHTGELFF.

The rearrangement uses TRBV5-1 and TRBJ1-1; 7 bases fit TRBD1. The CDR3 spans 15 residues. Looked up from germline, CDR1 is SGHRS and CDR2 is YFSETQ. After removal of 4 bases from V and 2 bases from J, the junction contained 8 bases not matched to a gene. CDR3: CASSRMTGSNTEAFF. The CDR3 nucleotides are TGCGCCAGCAGCAGAATGACAGGGTCAAACACTGAAGCTTTCTTT.

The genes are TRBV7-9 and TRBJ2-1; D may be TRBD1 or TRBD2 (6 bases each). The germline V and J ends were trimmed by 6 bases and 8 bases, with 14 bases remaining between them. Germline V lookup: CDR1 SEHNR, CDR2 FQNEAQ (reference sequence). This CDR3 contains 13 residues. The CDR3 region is CASREGGIDEQFF. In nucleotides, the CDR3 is TGTGCCAGCAGGGAGGGGGGAATTGATGAGCAGTTCTTC.

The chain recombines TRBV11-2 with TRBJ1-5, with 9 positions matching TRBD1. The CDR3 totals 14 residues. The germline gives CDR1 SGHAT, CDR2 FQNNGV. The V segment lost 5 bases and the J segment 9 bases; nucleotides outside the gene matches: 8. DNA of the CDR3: TGTGCCAGCAGCCTTGACAGGGGGAATTGGCCCCAGCATTTT. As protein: CASSLDRGNWPQHF. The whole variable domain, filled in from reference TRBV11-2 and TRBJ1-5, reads EAGVAQSPRYKIIEKRQSVAFWCNPISGHATLYWYQQILGQGPKLLIQFQNNGVVDDSQLPKDRFSAERLKGVDSTLKIQPAKLEDSAVYLCASSLDRGNWPQHFGDGTRLSIL.

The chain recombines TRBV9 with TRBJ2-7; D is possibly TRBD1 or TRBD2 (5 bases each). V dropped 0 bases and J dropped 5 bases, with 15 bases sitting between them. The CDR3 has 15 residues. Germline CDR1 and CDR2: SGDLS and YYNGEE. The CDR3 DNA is TGTGCCAGCAGCGTAGGGGGACGCCCAGATCACGAGCAGTACTTC. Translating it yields CASSVGGRPDHEQYF. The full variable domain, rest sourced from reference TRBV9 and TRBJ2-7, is DSGVTQTPKHLITATGQRVTLRCSPRSGDLSVYWYQQSLDQGLQFLIQYYNGEERAKGNILERFSAQQFPDLHSELNLSSLELGDSALYFCASSVGGRPDHEQYFGPGTRLTVT.

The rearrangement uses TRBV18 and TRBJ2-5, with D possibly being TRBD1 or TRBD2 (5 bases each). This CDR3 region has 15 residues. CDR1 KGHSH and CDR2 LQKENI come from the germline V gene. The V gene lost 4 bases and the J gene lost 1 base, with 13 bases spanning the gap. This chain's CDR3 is CASSRSWGIQETQYF. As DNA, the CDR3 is TGTGCCAGCTCACGTAGTTGGGGGATCCAAGAGACCCAGTACTTC.

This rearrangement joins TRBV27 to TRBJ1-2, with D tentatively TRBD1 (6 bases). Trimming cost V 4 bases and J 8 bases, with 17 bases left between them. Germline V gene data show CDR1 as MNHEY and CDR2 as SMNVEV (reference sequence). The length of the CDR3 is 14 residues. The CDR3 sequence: CASSYRVHDKGYTF. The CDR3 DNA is TGTGCCAGCAGTTACAGGGTTCACGACAAAGGCTACACCTTC.

The CDR3 nucleotides read TGCGCCAGCAGCCAACTATATGCCGGGGAGCTGTTTTTT. This sequence encodes CASSQLYAGELFF. The chain combines TRBV4-1 with TRBJ2-2, with D uncertain. This CDR3 is built from 13 residues. Germline V gene lookup returns CDR1 MGHRA and CDR2 YSYEKL. Trimming removed 2 bases at V and 6 bases at J, with 7 bases between.

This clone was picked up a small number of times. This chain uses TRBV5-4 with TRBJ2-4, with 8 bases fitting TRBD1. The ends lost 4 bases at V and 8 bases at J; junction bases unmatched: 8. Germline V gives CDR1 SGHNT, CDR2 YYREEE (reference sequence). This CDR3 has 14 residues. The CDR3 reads CASSVQGARDIQYF. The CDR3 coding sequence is TGTGCCAGCAGCGTTCAGGGGGCGCGGGACATTCAGTACTTC.

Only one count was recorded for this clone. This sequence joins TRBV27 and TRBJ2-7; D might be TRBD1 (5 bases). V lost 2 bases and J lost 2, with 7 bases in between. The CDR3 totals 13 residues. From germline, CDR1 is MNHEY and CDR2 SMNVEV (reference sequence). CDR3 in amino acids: CASSLGATYEQYF. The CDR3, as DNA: TGTGCCAGCAGTTTAGGGGCCACCTACGAGCAGTACTTC.

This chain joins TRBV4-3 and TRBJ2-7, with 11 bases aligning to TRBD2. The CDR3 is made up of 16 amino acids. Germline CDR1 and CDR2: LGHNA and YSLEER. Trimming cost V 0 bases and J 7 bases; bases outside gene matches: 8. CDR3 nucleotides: TGCGCCAGCAGCCAAGACCCCACTAGCGGGAGAGGGGAGCAGTACTTC. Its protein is CASSQDPTSGRGEQYF.

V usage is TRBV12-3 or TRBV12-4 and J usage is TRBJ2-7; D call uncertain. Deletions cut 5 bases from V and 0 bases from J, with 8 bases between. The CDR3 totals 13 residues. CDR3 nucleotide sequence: TGTGCCAGCAGTCTACAGATCTCCTACGAGCAGTACTTC. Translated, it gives CASSLQISYEQYF.

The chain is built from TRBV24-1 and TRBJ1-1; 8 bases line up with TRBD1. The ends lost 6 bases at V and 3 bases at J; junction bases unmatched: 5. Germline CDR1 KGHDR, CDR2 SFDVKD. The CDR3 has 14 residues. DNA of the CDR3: TGTGCCACCAGTAAACAGGGGGGGGACACTGAAGCTTTCTTT. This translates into CATSKQGGDTEAFF.

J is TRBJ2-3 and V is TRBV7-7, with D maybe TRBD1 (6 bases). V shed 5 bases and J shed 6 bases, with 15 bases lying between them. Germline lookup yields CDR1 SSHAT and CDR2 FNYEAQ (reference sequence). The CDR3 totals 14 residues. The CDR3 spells CASSPQGHSDTQYF. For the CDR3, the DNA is TGTGCCAGCAGCCCTCAGGGGCATTCGGATACGCAGTATTTT.

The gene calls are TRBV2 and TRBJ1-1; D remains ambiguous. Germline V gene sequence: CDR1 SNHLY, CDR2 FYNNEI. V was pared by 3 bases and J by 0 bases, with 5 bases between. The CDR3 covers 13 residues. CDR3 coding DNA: TGTGCCAGCAGTGACGGTGTGAACACTGAAGCTTTCTTT. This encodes CASSDGVNTEAFF.

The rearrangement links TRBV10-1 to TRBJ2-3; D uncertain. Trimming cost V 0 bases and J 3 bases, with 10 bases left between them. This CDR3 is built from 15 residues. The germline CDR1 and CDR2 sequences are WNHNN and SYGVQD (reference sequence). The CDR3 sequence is CASSESVVGTDTQYF. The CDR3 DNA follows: TGCGCCAGCAGTGAGTCGGTAGTCGGAACAGATACGCAGTATTTT.